This T cell receptor (beta chain) was retrieved from a study of blood T cell repertoires in COVID-19. Turning to the study itself: The origin of the acute and convalescent COVID-19 samples was the United States, Italy and Spain.

In the study's own analysis: The assay estimated nucleated cells by amplifying reference gene primers. The repertoire was sequenced with immunoSEQ multiplex PCR; TCRdb's copy has only in-frame clones and lacks some. V and J calls and clone size are those listed in that table; D and trimming were worked out from the DNA. The table lists around 160,000 clones, roughly 80% of them singletons. The germline V gene encodes CDR1 LNHDA and CDR2 SQIVND (reference sequence). Trimming removed 10 bases at V and 6 bases at J, with 16 bases between. CDR3 length equals 13 residues. This receptor was identified in a woman at least 80 years old with acute or convalescent COVID-19. The rearrangement joins TRBV19 to TRBJ1-5; the D is unclear. The material sequenced was peripheral blood. CDR3 loop: CATRPGSGQPQHF. The CDR3, as DNA: TGTGCCACCAGACCGGGTAGCGGTCAGCCCCAGCATTTT.